This TCR beta chain was identified during a study of regulatory T cells in long-lasting Graves disease. The germline V gene encodes CDR1 ENHRY and CDR2 SYGVKD. With 2 bases clipped from V and 4 bases from J, the junction kept 8 bases outside the gene matches. The CDR3 is 17 residues long. Building the TCR beta libraries relied on iRepertoire HTBI primers, and CDR3 regions underwent Arm-PCR. MiXCR, applied by TCRdb to the multiplex PCR reads, yields one record per CDR3 protein. The sample includes approximately 490,000 distinct CDR3 sequences, roughly 15% of them seen just once. This clonotype was seen a handful of times. Indicated time point: newly diagnosed GD, antithyroid drugs for less than 3 months. The TCR library was made from RNA extracted from PBMCs. The data were also submitted as part of a second study, on T cells in Graves' hyperthyroidism and ophthalmopathy.

Sequencing used peripheral blood mononuclear cells (PBMCs), obtained at new diagnosis, from a patient treated with antithyroid drugs. The chain combines TRBV10-3 with TRBJ2-3; 11 positions match TRBD2. The origin of this receptor is a middle-aged man with Graves disease. The CDR3 loop is CAISEQIAGGPSDTQYF. The DNA of the CDR3 is TGTGCCATCAGTGAGCAGATAGCGGGAGGGCCTTCAGATACGCAGTATTTT.